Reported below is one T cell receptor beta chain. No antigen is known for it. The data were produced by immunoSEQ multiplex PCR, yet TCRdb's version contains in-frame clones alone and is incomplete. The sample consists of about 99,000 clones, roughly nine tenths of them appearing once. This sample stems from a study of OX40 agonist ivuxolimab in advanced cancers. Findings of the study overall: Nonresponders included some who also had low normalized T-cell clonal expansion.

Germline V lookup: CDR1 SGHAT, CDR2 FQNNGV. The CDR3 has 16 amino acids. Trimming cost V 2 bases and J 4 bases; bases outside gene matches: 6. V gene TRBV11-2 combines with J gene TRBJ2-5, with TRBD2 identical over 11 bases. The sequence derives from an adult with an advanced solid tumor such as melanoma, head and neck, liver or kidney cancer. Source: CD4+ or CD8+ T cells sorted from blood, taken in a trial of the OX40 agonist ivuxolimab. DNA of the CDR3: TGTGCCAGCAGCTTAAATATAGCGGGAGGGAGAGAGACCCAGTACTTC. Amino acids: CASSLNIAGGRETQYF.